Given below is one T cell receptor beta chain in context. This clone was seen a handful of times. The clone's antigen remains unknown. No much larger clonotype is one base removed from it; base qualities were not supplied. This specimen belongs to a study of beta chain features in type 1 diabetes (dated by TCRdb to 2017 to 2018). About the full investigation: Mean age, gender distribution, total cell number and subset yield were not different between patients and healthy donors. In the study, TCRB repertoires of sorted circulating CD4+ T cell subsets from recently diagnosed type 1 diabetes patients were compared with those of matched healthy donors. Across all samples, roughly 110,000,000 sorted cells were examined, and cell number per subset correlated strongly with RNA yield. Regulatory and stem cell-like memory subsets were isolated from only 8 patients and roughly eight healthy donors, whereas naive and central memory subsets came from all 30 or so donors. The paper's findings and limits, for the study overall: Sequencing cDNA rather than genomic DNA could over-represent highly expressing activated cells, although activation and CD3 levels did not differ between groups. The naive, central memory and regulatory TCRB repertoires appeared to resemble one another more closely among patients than among healthy donors. PCR might favor shorter templates, but patient and control samples were amplified and corrected together, so any skew would affect both groups equally. At VDJ recombination sites, patients with type 1 diabetes made fewer insertions and deleted more nucleotides, a pattern implying thymic rearrangement abnormalities. A moderate but significant shortening of TCRB CDR3 length was observed in type 1 diabetes patients in all four CD4+ subsets. Only small numbers of individuals were included in the HLA sub-analyses, which left unresolved whether HLA type had any influence on TCRB rearrangement.

Each donor gave one peripheral blood draw, roughly 110 mL on average, collected into heparinised tubes. A BD FACSAria II was used to sort naive, central memory, regulatory and stem cell-like memory CD4+ T cells with a panel that included CD45RO, CCR7, CD25, CD127, CD95 and CD27. Purity was above 95% for every sorted population. PBMCs were isolated immediately by Lymphoprep density gradient centrifugation and stained directly without culture. So that batch effects would be minimized, each experiment stained and sorted samples in pairs, pairing one healthy donor with one patient. CDR1 KGHSH and CDR2 LQKENI were looked up in the germline V gene. V gives up 6 bases and J gives up 7 bases, and the segment between their germline ends measures 18 bases. The CDR3 holds 14 amino acids from the cysteine to the phenylalanine. Only the CDR3 DNA is retained, 42 bases long and in frame from the first base. The entire isolated RNA was reverse transcribed using the High Capacity cDNA Reverse Transcription Kit, and thus expressed TCRB transcripts were sequenced. Deep immunoSEQ sequencing was applied to naive, central memory and regulatory T cell samples, giving an average of approximately 4 million total reads per sample. Sorted cells were lysed in RLT buffer, and RNA was extracted using DNase-treated RNeasy Micro or Mini kits according to cell number. Each cell subset was processed on its own to prevent cross-contamination, while patient and healthy donor samples were processed together. Using the immunoSEQ multiplex PCR, TCRB sequences were amplified from cDNA into 87-bp fragments spanning the CDR3 region. Sequencing of the amplicons was done on the Illumina HiSeq platform. The authors' pipeline ran thus. PCR bias was computationally corrected using synthetic template baselines, reads within Hamming distance 2 were collapsed, and singletons that could not be merged were discarded. Reads were aligned against IMGT to assign V, D and J genes, CDR3 length and insertions or deletions at six rearrangement sites. Within each subset, clonotype counts were normalized to sorted cell number, after which true diversity and Gini coefficients were computed with the tcR R package. The overlap coefficient, calculated on TCRB nucleotide sequences, was used to quantify repertoire sharing. Out-of-frame TCRB sequences from naive cells were analyzed as a proxy for the pre-selection repertoire. In TCRdb, the immuneACCESS table is reduced to in-frame sequences with V and J assigned. These tables do not hold every clone; where another copy was compared, an unresolved V gene accounts for under half, and the others remain unexplained. V, J and clone size were drawn from that table, and D and trimming were deduced from the DNA. The sample data list approximately 280,000 clones, and approximately 16% of these were observed just once. The top ten constitute more than 0.015% of the sample.

The chain is encoded by TRBV18 joined to TRBJ2-5; a tentative D match to TRBD2 spans 6 bases. Sequencing was performed on naive CD4+ T cells from blood. The cell subset or site label on this specimen signifies: true naive CD4+ T cells. The clonotype was recovered from a man aged 18 to 30 with type 1 diabetes. DNA sequence: TGTGCCAGCTCCGGAAGCGGGTCCGAACCGACCCAGTACTTC. It encodes CASSGSGSEPTQYF.